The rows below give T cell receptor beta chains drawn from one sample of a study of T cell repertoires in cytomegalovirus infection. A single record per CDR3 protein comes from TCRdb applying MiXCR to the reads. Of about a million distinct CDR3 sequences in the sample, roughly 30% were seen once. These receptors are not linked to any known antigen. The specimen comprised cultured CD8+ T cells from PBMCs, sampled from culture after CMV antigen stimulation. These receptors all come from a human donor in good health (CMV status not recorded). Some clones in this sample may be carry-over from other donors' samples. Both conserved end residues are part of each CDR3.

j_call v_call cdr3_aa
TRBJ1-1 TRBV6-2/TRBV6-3 CASSYSILLEEAFF
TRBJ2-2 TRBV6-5 CASSYSGASGGLAAGELFF
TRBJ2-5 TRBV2 CASSAARGETQYF
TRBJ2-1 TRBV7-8 CASSLRVIPDEQFF
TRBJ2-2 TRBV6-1 CASRDDPANTGELFF
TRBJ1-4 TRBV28 CASSFEGIPSEKLFF
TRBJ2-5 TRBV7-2 CASSFRGGGEPAAQYF
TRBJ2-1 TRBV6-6 CASSYSVSKRYYNEQFF
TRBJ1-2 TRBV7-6 CASSPRGREYYGYTF
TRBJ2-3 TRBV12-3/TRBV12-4 CASSSGLAGGPFELDTQYF
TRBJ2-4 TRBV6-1 CASSADTFLLAKNIQYF
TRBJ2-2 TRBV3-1 CASSQLPGLAGEYTGELFF
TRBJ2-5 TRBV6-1 CASTSEWETQYF
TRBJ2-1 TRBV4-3 CASRPRESSGRLGEQFF
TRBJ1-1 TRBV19 CASSTQGATEAFF
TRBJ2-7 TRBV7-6 CASSLGSGYEQYF
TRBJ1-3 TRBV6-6 CASIYQRDRVSLGNTIYF
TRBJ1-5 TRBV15 CATSRVVVLGQPQHF
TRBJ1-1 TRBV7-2 CASSQTDREVTEAFF
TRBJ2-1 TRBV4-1 CASSQVLQGSSYNEQFF
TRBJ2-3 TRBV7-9 CASSGLDSTDTQYF
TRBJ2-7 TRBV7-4 CASSPRGQPYEQYF
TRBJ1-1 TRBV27 CASSLTRDRPLISRHTEAFF
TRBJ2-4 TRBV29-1 CSVRSQALAKNIQYF
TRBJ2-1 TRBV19 CASSIGDPKYNEQFF
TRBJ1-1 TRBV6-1 CASSAGMFDTEAFF
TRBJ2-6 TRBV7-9 CASSLAFGVSVLTF
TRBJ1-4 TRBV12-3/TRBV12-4 CASSRVLGNEKLFF
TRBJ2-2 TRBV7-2 CASSLLPGEVTGELFF
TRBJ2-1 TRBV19 CASSQDQYSYNEQFF
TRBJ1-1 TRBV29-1 CSVEGGLEAFF
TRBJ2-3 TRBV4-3 CASATGAADTQYF
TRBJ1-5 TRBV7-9 CASSLEGRENLPQHF
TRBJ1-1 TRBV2 CASPGTFSGAFF
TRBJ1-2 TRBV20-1 CSARGDSAVTNYGYTF
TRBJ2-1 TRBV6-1 CASSARRDSTYNEQFF
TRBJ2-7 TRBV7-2 CASSLPPAGANPYEQYF
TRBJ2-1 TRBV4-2 CASSREGSGGGYNEQFF
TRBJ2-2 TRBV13 CASSLGLPSGGLSNTGELFF
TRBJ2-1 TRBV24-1 CATSDPIAGGSYNEQFF
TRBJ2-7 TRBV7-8 CASSPTGTSGYEQYF
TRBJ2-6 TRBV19 CTSSMGRPSGANVLTF